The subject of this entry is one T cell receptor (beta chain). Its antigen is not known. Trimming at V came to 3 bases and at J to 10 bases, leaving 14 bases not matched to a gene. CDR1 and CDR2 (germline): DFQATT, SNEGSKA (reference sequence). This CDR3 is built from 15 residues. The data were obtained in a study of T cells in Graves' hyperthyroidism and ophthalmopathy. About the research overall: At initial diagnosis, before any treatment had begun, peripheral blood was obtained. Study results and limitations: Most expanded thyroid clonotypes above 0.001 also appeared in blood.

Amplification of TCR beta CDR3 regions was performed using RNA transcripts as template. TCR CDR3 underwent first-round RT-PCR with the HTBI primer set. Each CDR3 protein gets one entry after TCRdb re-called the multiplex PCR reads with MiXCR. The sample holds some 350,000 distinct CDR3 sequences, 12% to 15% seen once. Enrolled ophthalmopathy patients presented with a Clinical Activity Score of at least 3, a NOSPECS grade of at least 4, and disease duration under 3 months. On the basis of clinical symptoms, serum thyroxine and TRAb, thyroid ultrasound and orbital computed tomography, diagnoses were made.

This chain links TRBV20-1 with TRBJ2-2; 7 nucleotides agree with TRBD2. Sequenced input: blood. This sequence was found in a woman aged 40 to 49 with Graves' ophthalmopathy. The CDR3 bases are TGCAGTGCTAGGGCCTCTTTAGCGGGCGCCACGGAGCTGTTTTTT. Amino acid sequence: CSARASLAGATELFF.